These 8 T cell receptor beta chains were all obtained from the same sample, sequenced in a study of control samples from healthy donors and cancer patients. The table came from immunoSEQ multiplex PCR; TCRdb's copy has only in-frame clones and leaves some out. The repertoire holds 75,000 to 90,000 clones, with 75% to 90% as singletons. Sequencing input: PBMCs. These receptors were obtained from a woman aged 50 to 65 with colorectal cancer.

The chain uses TRBV6-5 and TRBJ1-2; a weak D match, TRBD1 (6 bases). V was trimmed by 5 bases and J by 4 bases, leaving 17 bases between them. The germline V gene has CDR1 MNHEY and CDR2 SVGAGI. The CDR3 totals 15 residues. The chain's CDR3 is CASSPAGTRFYGYTF. For the CDR3, the DNA is TGTGCCAGCAGTCCCGCCGGGACACGCTTCTATGGCTACACCTTC.

This clone was seen a handful of times. The CDR3 DNA sequence: TGTGCCAGCAGACCGGACAGGGAGGGGGAGACCCAGTACTTC. Its translation is CASRPDREGETQYF. The chain employs TRBV5-5 and TRBJ2-5, with TRBD1 as a possible D gene (8 bases). V was cut by 5 bases and J by 5 bases, with 16 bases left in between. The CDR3 covers 14 residues. Germline loops: CDR1 SGHKS, CDR2 YYEKEE (reference sequence).

This chain joins TRBV18 and TRBJ2-5; D remains unclear. Germline CDR1 KGHSH, CDR2 LQKENI. Trimming shortened V by 0 bases and J by 4 bases, and 6 bases separated the two germline ends. The CDR3 has 13 amino acids. The CDR3 sequence: CASSPPPGETQYF. The CDR3 bases are TGTGCCAGCTCACCACCGCCAGGAGAGACCCAGTACTTC.

The count of this clone is one. V is TRBV7-8 and J is TRBJ2-5; a weak D match, TRBD1 (5 bases). The length of the CDR3 is 15 residues. Germline V gene lookup returns CDR1 SGHVS and CDR2 FQNEAQ. The germline V and J ends were trimmed by 1 base and 2 bases, with 11 bases remaining between them. DNA of the CDR3: TGTGCCAGCAGCTTAGGGGCAGGGTGGCAAGAGACCCAGTACTTC. Protein: CASSLGAGWQETQYF.

As concerns this clone: This sample also contains other DNA sequences that code for the same CDR3. The chain couples TRBV10-3 to TRBJ2-3, with 8 positions matching TRBD1. The germline CDR1 and CDR2 sequences are ENHRY and SYGVKD. The CDR3 has 14 residues. Germline trimming cut 4 bases from V and 1 base from J; bases unmatched to any gene: 1. In nucleotides, the CDR3 is TGTGCCATCAGTGGGGGACAGGGCACAGATACGCAGTATTTT. It is translated as CAISGGQGTDTQYF.

This chain joins TRBV18 and TRBJ1-3, with 8 bases matching TRBD1. In germline, CDR1 is KGHSH, CDR2 LQKENI. The CDR3 totals 17 residues. Trimming took 0 bases from V and 1 from J; bases not matched to a gene: 5. The CDR3 loop is CASSPPLGQASGNTIYF. CDR3 sequence (DNA): TGTGCCAGCTCACCACCACTGGGACAGGCGTCTGGAAACACCATATATTTT. Filled out from reference TRBV18 and TRBJ1-3, the complete variable domain reads NAGVMQNPRHLVRRRGQEARLRCSPMKGHSHVYWYRQLPEEGLKFMVYLQKENIIDESGMPKERFSAEFPKEGPSILRIQQVVRGDSAAYFCASSPPLGQASGNTIYFGEGSWLTVV.

The chain links TRBV2 to TRBJ2-1; maybe TRBD1 (5 bases). CDR1 and CDR2 from the germline V gene are SNHLY and FYNNEI. The CDR3 has 15 amino acids. V lost 7 bases and J 3 bases, leaving 16 bases between the germline ends. The CDR3: CASNDPIGVYNEQFF. Here the CDR3 DNA reads TGTGCCAGCAATGACCCAATAGGGGTCTACAATGAGCAGTTCTTC.

V is TRBV3-1 (or the pseudogene TRBV3-2) and J is TRBJ2-5; tentatively, D is TRBD1 (5 bases). Germline values: CDR1 LGHDT, CDR2 YNNKEL (reference sequence). V was pared by 3 bases and J by 2 bases, with 10 bases between. The CDR3 sequence is 14 residues long. CDR3: CASSHRQFQETQYF. The CDR3 nucleotides are TGTGCCAGCAGCCACCGACAGTTTCAAGAGACCCAGTACTTC.